The TCR beta chain described here comes from a study of T-cell memory formation after mild COVID-19. TCRdb processed the 5' RACE reads anew with MiXCR; each CDR3 protein has one entry. Of a few hundred thousand distinct CDR3 sequences detected, under 30% appear once; the ten largest clones hold approximately 13%. There are 12 residues in the CDR3. Germline V gene sequence: CDR1 SGDLS, CDR2 YYNGEE. V gave up 4 bases and J gave up 7 bases, with 6 bases separating them. There are a few counts of this clonotype. The TCR was taken from an adult woman who had mild COVID-19 (a few samples of this study predate the infection). Cell type and time point are not known. V gene TRBV9 combines with J gene TRBJ1-6, with a weak D call TRBD1 (5 bases). Sequencing input: PBMCs or a T cell subset sorted from them (not recorded which). The CDR3 sequence is CASSRQNSPLHF. Here the CDR3 DNA reads TGTGCCAGCAGCCGACAGAATTCACCCCTCCACTTT.